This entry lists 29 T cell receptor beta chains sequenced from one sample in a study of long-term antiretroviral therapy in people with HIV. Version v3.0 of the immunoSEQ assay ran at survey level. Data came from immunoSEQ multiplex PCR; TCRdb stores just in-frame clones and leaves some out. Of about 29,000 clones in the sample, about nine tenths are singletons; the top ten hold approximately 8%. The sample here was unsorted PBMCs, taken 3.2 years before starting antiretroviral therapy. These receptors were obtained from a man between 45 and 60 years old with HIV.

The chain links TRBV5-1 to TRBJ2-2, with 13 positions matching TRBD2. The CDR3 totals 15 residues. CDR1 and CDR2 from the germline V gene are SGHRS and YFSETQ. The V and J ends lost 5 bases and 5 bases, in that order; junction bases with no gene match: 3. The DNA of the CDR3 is TGCGCCAGCAGTCTGGGACTAGCGGGAACCGGGGAGCTGTTTTTT. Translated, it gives CASSLGLAGTGELFF.

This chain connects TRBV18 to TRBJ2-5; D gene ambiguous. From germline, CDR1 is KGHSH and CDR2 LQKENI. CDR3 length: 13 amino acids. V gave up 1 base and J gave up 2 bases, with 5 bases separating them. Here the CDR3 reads CASSPRAQETQYF. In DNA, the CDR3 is TGTGCCAGCTCACCACGAGCGCAAGAGACCCAGTACTTC.

CDR3 in amino acids: CASTMTSGGTEGSGELFF. The CDR3 DNA follows: TGTGCCAGCACAATGACTAGCGGGGGGACTGAAGGTTCCGGGGAGCTGTTTTTT. This chain joins TRBV6-4 and TRBJ2-2; 13 nucleotides agree with TRBD2. In germline, CDR1 is MRHNA, CDR2 SNTAGT. CDR3 length: 18 amino acids. V was clipped by 7 bases and J by 6 bases; unmatched bases: 14.

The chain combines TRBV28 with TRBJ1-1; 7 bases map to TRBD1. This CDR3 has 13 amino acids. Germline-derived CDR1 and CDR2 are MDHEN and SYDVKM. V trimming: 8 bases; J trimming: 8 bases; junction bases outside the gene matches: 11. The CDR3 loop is CASFGTATSEAFF. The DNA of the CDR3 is TGTGCCAGCTTTGGGACAGCCACCTCCGAAGCTTTCTTT. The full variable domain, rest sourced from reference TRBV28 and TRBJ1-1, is DVKVTQSSRYLVKRTGEKVFLECVQDMDHENMFWYRQDPGLGLRLIYFSYDVKMKEKGDIPEGYSVSREKKERFSLILESASTNQTSMYLCASFGTATSEAFFGQGTRLTVV.

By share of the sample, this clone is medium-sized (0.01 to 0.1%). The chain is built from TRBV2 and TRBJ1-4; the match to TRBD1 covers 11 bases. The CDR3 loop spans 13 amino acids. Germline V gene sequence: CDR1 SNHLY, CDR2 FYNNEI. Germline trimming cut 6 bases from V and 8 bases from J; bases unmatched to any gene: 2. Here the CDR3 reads CASRDRGREKLFF. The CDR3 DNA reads TGTGCCAGCAGGGACAGGGGGCGAGAAAAACTGTTTTTT.

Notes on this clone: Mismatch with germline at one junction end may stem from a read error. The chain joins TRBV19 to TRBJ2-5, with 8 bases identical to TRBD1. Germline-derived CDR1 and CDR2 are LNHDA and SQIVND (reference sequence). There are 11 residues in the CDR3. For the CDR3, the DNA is TGTGCCAGTAGAAGCAGGACAGGGCGGGACTTC. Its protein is CASRSRTGRDF.

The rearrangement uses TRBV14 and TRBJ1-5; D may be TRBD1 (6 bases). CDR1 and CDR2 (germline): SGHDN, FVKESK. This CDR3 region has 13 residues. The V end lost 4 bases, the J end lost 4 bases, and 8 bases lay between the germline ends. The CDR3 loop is CASSRGLNQPQHF. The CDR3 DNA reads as TGTGCCAGCAGCCGGGGGCTGAATCAGCCCCAGCATTTT.

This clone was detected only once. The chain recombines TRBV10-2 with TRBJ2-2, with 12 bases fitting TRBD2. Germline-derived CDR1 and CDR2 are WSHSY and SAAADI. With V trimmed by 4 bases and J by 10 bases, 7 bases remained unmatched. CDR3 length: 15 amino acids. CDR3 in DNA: TGCGCCAGCAGTGCCCTAGCGGGAGGGCTGGCGGAGCTGTTTTTT. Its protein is CASSALAGGLAELFF.

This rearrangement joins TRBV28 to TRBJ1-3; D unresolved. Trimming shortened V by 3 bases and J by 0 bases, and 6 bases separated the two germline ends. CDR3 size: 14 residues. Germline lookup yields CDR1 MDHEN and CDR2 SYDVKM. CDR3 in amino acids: CASSFTLSGNTIYF. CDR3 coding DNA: TGTGCCAGCAGTTTTACGCTCTCTGGAAACACCATATATTTT.

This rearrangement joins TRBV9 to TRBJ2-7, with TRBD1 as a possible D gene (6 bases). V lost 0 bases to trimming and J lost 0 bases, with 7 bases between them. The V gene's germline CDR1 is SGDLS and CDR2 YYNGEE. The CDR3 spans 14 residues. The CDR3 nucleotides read TGTGCCAGCAGCGTAGCGGGACACTCCTACGAGCAGTACTTC. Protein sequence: CASSVAGHSYEQYF.

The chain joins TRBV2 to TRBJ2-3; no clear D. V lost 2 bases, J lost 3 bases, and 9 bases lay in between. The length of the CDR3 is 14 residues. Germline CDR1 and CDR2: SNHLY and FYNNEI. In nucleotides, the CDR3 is TGTGCCAGCAGTGAAAACCGAATAACAGATACGCAGTATTTT. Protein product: CASSENRITDTQYF.

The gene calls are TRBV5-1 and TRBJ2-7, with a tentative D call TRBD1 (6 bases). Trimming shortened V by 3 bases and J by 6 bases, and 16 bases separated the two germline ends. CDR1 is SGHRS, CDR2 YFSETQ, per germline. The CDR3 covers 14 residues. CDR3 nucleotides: TGCGCCAGCAGCTCGAACCCGGGACAAACCGAGCAGTACTTC. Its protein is CASSSNPGQTEQYF.

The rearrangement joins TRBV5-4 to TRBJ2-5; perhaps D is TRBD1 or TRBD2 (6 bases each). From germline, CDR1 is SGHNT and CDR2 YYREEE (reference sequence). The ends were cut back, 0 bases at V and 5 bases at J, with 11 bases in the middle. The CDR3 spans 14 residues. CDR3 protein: CASSLGTGRETQYF. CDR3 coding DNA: TGTGCCAGCAGCTTGGGCACAGGGAGGGAGACCCAGTACTTC.

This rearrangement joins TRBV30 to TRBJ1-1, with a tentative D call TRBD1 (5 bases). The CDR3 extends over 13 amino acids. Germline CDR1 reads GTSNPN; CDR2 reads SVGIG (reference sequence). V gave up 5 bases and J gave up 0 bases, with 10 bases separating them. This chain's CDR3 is CAWARQLNTEAFF. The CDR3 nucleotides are TGTGCCTGGGCTAGACAGCTGAACACTGAAGCTTTCTTT.

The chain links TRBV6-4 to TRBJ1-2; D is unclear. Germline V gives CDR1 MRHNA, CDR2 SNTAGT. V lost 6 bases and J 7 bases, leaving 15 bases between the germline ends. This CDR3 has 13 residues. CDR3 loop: CASSFGPGGGYTF. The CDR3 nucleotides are TGTGCCAGCAGCTTTGGACCTGGCGGTGGCTACACCTTC.

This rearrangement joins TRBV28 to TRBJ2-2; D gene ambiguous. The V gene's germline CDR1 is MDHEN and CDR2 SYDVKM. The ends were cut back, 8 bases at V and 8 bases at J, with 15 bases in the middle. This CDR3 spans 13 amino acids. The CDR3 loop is CASRVRDWGELFF. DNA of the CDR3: TGTGCCAGCCGGGTCCGAGATTGGGGGGAGCTGTTTTTT.

DNA of the CDR3: TGTGCCAGCCGGGACTCAGGCGGAGATACGCAGTATTTT. Protein: CASRDSGGDTQYF. V gene TRBV5-4 combines with J gene TRBJ2-3; perhaps TRBD2 as D (6 bases). The CDR3 extends over 13 amino acids. The V and J ends lost 7 bases and 5 bases respectively, with 14 bases between them. CDR1 SGHNT and CDR2 YYREEE come from the germline V gene (reference sequence).

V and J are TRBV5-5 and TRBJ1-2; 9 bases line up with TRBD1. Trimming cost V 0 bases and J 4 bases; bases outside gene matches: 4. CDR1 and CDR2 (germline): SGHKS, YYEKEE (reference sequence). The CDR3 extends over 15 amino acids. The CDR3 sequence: CASSLARGQGYGYTF. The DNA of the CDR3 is TGTGCCAGCAGCTTGGCCAGGGGACAGGGCTATGGCTACACCTTC.

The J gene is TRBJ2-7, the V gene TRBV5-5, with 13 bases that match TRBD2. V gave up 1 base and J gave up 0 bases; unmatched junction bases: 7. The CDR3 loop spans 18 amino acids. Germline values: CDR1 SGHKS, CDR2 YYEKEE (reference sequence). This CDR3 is CASSLQGLAGARSYEQYF. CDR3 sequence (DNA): TGTGCCAGCAGCTTGCAAGGACTAGCGGGGGCTCGCTCCTACGAGCAGTACTTC.

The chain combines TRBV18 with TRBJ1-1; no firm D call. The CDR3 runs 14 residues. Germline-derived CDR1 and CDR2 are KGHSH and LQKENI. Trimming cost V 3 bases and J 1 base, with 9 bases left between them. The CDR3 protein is CASSPAVGNTEAFF. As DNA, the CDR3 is TGTGCCAGCTCACCGGCCGTGGGGAACACTGAAGCTTTCTTT.

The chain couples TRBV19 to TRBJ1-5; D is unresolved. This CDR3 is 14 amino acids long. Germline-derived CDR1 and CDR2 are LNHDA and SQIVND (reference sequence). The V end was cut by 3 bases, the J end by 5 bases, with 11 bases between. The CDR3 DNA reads TGTGCCAGTAGTATCCGGCCAGCTGATCAGCCCCAGCATTTT. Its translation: CASSIRPADQPQHF. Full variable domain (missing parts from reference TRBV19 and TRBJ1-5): DGGITQSPKYLFRKEGQNVTLSCEQNLNHDAMYWYRQDPGQGLRLIYYSQIVNDFQKGDIAEGYSVSREKKESFPLTVTSAQKNPTAFYLCASSIRPADQPQHFGDGTRLSIL.

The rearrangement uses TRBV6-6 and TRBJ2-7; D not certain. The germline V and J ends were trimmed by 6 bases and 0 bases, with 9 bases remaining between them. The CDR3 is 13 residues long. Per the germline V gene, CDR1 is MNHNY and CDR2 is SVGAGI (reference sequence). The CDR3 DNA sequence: TGTGCCAGCAGGGGTCTATTCTCCTACGAGCAGTACTTC. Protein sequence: CASRGLFSYEQYF.

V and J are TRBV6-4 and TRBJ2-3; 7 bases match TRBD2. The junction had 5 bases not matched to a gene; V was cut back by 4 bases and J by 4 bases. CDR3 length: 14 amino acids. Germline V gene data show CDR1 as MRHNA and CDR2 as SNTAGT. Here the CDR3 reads CASSVGGSADTQYF. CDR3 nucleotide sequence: TGTGCCAGCAGTGTCGGGGGGTCCGCAGATACGCAGTATTTT.

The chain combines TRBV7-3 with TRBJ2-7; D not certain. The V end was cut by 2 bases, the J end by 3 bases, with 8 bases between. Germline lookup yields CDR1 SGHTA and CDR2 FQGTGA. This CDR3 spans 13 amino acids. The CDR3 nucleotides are TGTGCCAGCAGCTTAGGGCAGCTCTACGAGCAGTACTTC. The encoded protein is CASSLGQLYEQYF.

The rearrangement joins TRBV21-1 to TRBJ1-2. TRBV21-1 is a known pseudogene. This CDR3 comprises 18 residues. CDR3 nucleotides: TGTGCCAGCAGCAAAGTGGGTAAGGGAGGACACTCTAACTATGGCTACACCTTC. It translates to CASSKVGKGGHSNYGYTF.

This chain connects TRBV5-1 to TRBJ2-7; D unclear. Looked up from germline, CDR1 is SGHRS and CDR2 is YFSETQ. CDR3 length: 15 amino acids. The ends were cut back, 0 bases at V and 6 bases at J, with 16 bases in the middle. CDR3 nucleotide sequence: TGCGCCAGCAGCTTGGGGGAACAGTTTTATACCGAGCAGTACTTC. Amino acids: CASSLGEQFYTEQYF.

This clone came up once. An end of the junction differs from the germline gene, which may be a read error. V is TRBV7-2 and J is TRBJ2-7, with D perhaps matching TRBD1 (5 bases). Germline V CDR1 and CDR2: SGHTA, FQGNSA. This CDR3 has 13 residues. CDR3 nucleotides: TGTGCCAGCAGCTTACGAAAAGGGGCAGGATGGAACTTC. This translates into CASSLRKGAGWNF.

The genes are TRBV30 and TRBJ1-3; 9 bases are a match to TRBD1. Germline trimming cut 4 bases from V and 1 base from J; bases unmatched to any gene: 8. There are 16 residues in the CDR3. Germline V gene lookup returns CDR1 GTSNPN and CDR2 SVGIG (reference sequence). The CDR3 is CAWKYRGRISGNTIYF. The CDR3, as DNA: TGTGCCTGGAAATACAGGGGGCGCATTTCTGGAAACACCATATATTTT. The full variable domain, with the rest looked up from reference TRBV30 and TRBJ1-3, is SQTIHQWPATLVQPVGSPLSLECTVEGTSNPNLYWYRQAAGRGLQLLFYSVGIGQISSEVPQNLSASRPQDRQFILSSKKLLLSDSGFYLCAWKYRGRISGNTIYFGEGSWLTVV.

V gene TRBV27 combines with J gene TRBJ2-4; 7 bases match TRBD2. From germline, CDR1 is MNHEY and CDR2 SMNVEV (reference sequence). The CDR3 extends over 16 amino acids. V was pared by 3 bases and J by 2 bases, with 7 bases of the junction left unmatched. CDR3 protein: CASSFGGGETKNIQYF. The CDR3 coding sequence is TGTGCCAGCAGTTTTGGGGGAGGGGAGACCAAAAACATTCAGTACTTC.